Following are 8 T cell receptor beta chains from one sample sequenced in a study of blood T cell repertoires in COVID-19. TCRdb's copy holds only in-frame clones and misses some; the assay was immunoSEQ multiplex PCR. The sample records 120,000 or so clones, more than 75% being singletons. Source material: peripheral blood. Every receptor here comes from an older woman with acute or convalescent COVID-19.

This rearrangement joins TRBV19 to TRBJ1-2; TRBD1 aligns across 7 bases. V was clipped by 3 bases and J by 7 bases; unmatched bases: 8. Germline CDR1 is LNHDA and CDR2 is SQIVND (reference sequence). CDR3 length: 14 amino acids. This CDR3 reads CASSISLNRGGYTF. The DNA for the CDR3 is TGTGCCAGTAGTATTTCGCTAAACAGGGGTGGCTACACCTTC.

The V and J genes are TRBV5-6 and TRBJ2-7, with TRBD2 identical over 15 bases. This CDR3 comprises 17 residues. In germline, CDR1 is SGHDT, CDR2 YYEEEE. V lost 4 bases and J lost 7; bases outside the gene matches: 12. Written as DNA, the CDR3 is TGTGCCAGCAGCGGGGGACTAGCGGGAGGATTTCCTTTTGAGCAGTACGTC. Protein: CASSGGLAGGFPFEQYV.

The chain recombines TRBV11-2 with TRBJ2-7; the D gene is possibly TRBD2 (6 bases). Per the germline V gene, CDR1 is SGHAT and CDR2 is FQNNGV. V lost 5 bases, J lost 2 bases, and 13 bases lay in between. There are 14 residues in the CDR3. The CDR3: CASSVTGLTYEQYF. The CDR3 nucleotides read TGTGCCAGCAGCGTCACGGGACTTACCTACGAGCAGTACTTC.

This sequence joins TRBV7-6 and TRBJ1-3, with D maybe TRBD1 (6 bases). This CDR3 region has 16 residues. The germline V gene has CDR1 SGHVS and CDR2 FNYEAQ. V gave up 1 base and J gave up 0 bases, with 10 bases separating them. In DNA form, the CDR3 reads TGTGCCAGCAGCTTAGGGACAGCCAGCTCTGGAAACACCATATATTTT. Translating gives CASSLGTASSGNTIYF.

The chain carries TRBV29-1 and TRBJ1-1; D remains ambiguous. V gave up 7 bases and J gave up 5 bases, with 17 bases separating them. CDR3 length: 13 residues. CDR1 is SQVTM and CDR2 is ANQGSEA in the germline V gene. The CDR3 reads CSDSTPGGTEAFF. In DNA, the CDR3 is TGCAGCGACTCGACCCCGGGAGGGACTGAAGCTTTCTTT.

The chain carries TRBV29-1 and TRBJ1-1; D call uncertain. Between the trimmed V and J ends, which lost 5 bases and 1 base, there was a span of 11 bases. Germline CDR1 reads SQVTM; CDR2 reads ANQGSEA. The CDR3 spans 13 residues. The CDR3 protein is CSVYSGENTEAFF. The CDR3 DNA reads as TGCAGCGTTTATTCCGGAGAGAACACTGAAGCTTTCTTT.

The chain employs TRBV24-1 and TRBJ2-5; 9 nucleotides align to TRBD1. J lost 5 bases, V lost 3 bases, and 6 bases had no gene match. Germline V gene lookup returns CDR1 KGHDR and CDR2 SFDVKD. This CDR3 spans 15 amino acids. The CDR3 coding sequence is TGTGCCACCAGTGATCGAGGACAGGGGAGGGAGACCCAGTACTTC. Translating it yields CATSDRGQGRETQYF.

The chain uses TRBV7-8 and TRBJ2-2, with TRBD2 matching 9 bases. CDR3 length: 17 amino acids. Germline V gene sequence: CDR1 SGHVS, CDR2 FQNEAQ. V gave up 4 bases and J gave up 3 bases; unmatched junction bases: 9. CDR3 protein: CASSYSAREGYTGELFF. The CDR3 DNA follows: TGTGCCAGCAGCTACAGTGCGCGGGAGGGATACACCGGGGAGCTGTTTTTT.